This T cell receptor (beta chain) appears in the sequencing data of a study of shared clonotypes between healthy human individuals. Findings and caveats of the study: Sorted-subset samples were not fully sequenced, rarefaction indicated. The four-donor shared clonotypes exceeded non-shared clonotypes in generation probability, with non-shared ones scoring lower.

Produced via immunoSEQ multiplex PCR; TCRdb's table is partial and in-frame only. The sample yields roughly 320,000 clones, roughly 84% seen once. Combining CD45RO+ cells with CCR7-negative CD45RA+ TemRA cells gave CD8 memory. Turning to this clone: The target antigen is unknown.

Trimming took 6 bases from V and 1 from J, leaving 10 bases between them. The CDR3 length is 12 residues. Germline assignment: CDR1 GTSNPN and CDR2 SVGIG (reference sequence). The V call is TRBV30, the J call TRBJ2-7, with D unresolved. The sample comprised memory CD8+ T cells sorted from blood. Noted subset: CD45RO+ cells pooled with CCR7-negative TemRA cells. This sequence was found in a man aged 18 to 30 in good health. The CDR3 here is CACKKDSYEQYF. DNA for the CDR3: TGTGCCTGCAAGAAGGATTCCTACGAGCAGTACTTC.